The next 6 T cell receptor beta chains were all read from a single sample in a study of CD8+CD57+ T cells in acquired aplastic anemia. CDR3 and TCR beta VDJ profiling relied on a genomic DNA template. Using its own MiXCR run on the reads, TCRdb lists one record per CDR3 protein. The sample contains 200,000 to 250,000 distinct CDR3 sequences, about a third of which appear only once. Material for sequencing was sorted CD4+, CD8+, or CD8+CD57+ T cells (not recorded which) from PBMCs. The source is a human donor in good health, serving as a control.

This clonotype was seen repeatedly, ten times or more. The rearrangement uses TRBV12-3 or TRBV12-4 and TRBJ2-7; TRBD1 matches at 10 bases. This CDR3 contains 14 residues. The V gene end was trimmed by 6 bases and the J gene end by 3 bases; junction bases not matched to a gene: 5. The CDR3 DNA sequence: TGTGCCAGCAGACCGGGACAGGGGATCTACGAGCAGTACTTC. Residues: CASRPGQGIYEQYF.

Many counts were recorded for this clonotype. The rearrangement links TRBV20-1 to TRBJ2-7; no reliable D call. Trimming took off 5 bases at V and 0 bases at J, with 17 bases between the two ends. Germline lookup yields CDR1 DFQATT and CDR2 SNEGSKA (reference sequence). The CDR3 is 15 residues long. The DNA of the CDR3 is TGCAGTGCTGGTAGATACTCAATACCCTCCTACGAGCAGTACTTC. Translation: CSAGRYSIPSYEQYF.

This clonotype was observed a handful of times. The V gene is TRBV11-1, the J gene TRBJ2-3; D might be TRBD1 or TRBD2, each matching 6 bases. The length of the CDR3 is 16 residues. Germline V CDR1 and CDR2: SGHAT, FQDESV (reference sequence). The ends were cut back, 7 bases at V and 6 bases at J, with 23 bases in the middle. The CDR3, as DNA: TGTGCCAGCACTTCCTGGGGGGCGGGCTCAAAGGATACGCAGTATTTT. It yields the protein CASTSWGAGSKDTQYF.

The CDR3 bases are TGTGCCAGCAGCTTTCATGACAGGTCAAACACTGAAGCTTTCTTT. This encodes CASSFHDRSNTEAFF. This chain connects TRBV5-4 to TRBJ1-1, with D possibly TRBD1 on 6 matching bases. The germline CDR1 and CDR2 sequences are SGHNT and YYREEE (reference sequence). The CDR3 is made up of 15 amino acids. The V end lost 2 bases, the J end lost 2 bases, and 13 bases lay between the germline ends.

With respect to this clonotype: A much larger clone differs from this one at a single base, so this may be a read error. The chain recombines TRBV20-1 with TRBJ1-3; a possible D gene is TRBD1 (6 bases). CDR1 and CDR2 (germline): DFQATT, SNEGSKA (reference sequence). CDR3 length equals 13 residues. Here the CDR3 reads CSAAWDTGNAIYF. The DNA for the CDR3 is TGCAGTGCCGCCTGGGACACCGGAAACGCCATATATTTT.

The chain carries TRBV2 and TRBJ1-5; D unresolved. Trimming cost V 6 bases and J 2 bases, with 14 bases left between them. CDR1 is SNHLY, CDR2 FYNNEI, per germline. The CDR3 extends over 15 amino acids. The CDR3 reads CASSAHGVGNQPQHF. The CDR3 region has the DNA TGTGCCAGCAGCGCTCATGGGGTCGGCAATCAGCCCCAGCATTTT.